This T cell receptor beta chain came from a study of blood T cell repertoires in COVID-19. The overall study: COVID-19 samples from acute and convalescent phases originated in the United States, Italy and Spain. The cDNA or gDNA used as material had been derived from T cells, B-cell-depleted T cells, or PBMCs.

Methods used by the authors: Estimation of nucleated cell counts was performed using reference gene primer amplification. Clones were read by immunoSEQ multiplex PCR, and TCRdb kept only the in-frame ones, dropping some. For V, J and clone size, that table is used; D and trimming come from the DNA. Among more than 200,000 clones listed, 84% were seen once. The clonotype originates from a man aged 60 to 69 with acute or convalescent COVID-19. The specimen sequenced was peripheral blood.

CDR3 sequence reads: CASGSGGEETQYF. The CDR3 nucleotides read TGTGCCAGCGGCAGCGGGGGGGAAGAGACCCAGTACTTC. The genes are TRBV13 and TRBJ2-5, with TRBD2 identical over 10 bases. V trimming: 8 bases; J trimming: 3 bases; junction bases outside the gene matches: 3. Germline V gene data show CDR1 as PRHDT and CDR2 as FYEKMQ (reference sequence). CDR3 length: 13 amino acids.